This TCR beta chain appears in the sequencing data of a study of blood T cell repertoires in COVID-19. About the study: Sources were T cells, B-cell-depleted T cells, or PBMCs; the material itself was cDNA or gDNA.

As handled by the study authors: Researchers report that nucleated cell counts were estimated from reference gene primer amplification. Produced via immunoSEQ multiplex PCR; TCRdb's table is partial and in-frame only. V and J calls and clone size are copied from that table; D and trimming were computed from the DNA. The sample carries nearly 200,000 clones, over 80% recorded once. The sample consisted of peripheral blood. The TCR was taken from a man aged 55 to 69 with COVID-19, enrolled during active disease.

CDR3 amino acids: CASSPTGGSGYTF. As DNA, the CDR3 is TGTGCCAGCAGCCCGACTGGCGGTAGCGGCTACACCTTC. The chain employs TRBV6-4 and TRBJ1-2; unclear D gene. The CDR3 contains 13 residues. Germline V lookup: CDR1 MRHNA, CDR2 SNTAGT. V shed 6 bases and J shed 8 bases, with 16 bases lying between them.